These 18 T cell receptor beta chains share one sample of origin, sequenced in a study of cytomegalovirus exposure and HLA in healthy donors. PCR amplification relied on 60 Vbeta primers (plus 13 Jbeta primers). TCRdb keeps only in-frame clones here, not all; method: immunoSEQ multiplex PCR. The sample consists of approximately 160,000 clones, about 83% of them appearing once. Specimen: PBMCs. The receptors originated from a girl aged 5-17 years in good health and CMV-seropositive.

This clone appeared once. The CDR3 protein is CASSLRTTGELFF. CDR3 coding DNA: TGTGCCAGCAGCTTACGTACAACCGGGGAGCTGTTTTTT. The rearrangement links TRBV7-9 to TRBJ2-2; D unclear. V lost 2 bases to trimming and J lost 5 bases, with 6 bases between them. The CDR3 sequence is 13 residues long. Looked up from germline, CDR1 is SEHNR and CDR2 is FQNEAQ (reference sequence).

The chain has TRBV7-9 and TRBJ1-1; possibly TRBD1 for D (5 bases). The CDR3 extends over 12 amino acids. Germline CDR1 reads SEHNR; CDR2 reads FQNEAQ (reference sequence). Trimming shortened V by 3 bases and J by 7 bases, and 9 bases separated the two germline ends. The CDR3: CASSFGAGEAFF. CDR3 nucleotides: TGTGCCAGCAGCTTTGGGGCTGGTGAAGCTTTCTTT. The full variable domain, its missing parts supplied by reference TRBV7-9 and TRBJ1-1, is DTGVSQNPRHKITKRGQNVTFRCDPISEHNRLYWYRQTLGQGPEFLTYFQNEAQLEKSRLLSDRFSAERPKGSFSTLEIQRTEQGDSAMYLCASSFGAGEAFFGQGTRLTVV.

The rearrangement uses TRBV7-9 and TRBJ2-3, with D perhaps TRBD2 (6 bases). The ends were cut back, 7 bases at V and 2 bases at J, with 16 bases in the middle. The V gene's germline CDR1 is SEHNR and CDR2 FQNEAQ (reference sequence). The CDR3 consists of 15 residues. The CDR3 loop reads CASMPLADFTDTQYF. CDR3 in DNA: TGTGCCAGCATGCCTTTAGCGGATTTCACAGATACGCAGTATTTT.

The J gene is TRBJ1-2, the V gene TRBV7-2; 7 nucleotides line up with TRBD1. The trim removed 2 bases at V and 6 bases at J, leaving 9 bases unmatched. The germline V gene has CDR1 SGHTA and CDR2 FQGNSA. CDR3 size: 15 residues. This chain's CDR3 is CASSLTRDSANGYTF. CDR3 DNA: TGTGCCAGCAGCTTAACCCGGGACAGCGCAAATGGCTACACCTTC.

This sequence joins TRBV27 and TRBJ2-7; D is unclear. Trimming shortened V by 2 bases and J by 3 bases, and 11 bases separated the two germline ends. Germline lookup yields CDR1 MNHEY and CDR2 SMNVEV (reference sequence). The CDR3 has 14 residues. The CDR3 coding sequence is TGTGCCAGCAGTTTAACTTCAGGAAACTACGAGCAGTACTTC. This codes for CASSLTSGNYEQYF.

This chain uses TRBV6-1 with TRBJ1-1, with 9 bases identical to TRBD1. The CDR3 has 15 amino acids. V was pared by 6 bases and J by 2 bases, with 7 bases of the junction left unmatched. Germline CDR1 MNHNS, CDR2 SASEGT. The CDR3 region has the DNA TGTGCCAGCAGAGATACAGGGGGCTTTAACACTGAAGCTTTCTTT. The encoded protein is CASRDTGGFNTEAFF.

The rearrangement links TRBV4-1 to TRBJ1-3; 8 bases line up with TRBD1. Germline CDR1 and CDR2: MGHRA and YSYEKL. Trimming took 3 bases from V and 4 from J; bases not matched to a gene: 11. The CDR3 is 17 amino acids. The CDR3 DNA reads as TGCGCCAGCAGCCACCTCCCGGGGACAGGAAAGGGAAACACCATATATTTT. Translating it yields CASSHLPGTGKGNTIYF.

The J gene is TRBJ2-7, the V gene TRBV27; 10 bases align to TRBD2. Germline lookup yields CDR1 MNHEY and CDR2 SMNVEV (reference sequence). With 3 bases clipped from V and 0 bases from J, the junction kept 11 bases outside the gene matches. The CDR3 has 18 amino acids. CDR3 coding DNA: TGTGCCAGCAGTTTCAGGGCTAGCGGGGGCTTCAGCTCCTACGAGCAGTACTTC. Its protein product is CASSFRASGGFSSYEQYF.

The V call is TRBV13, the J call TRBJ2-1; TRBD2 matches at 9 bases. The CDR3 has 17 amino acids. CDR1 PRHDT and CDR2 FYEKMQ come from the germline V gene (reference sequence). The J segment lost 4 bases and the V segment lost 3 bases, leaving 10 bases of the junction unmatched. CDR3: CASSFVAGASRYNEQFF. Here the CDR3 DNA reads TGTGCCAGCAGCTTTGTAGCGGGGGCCTCCCGATACAATGAGCAGTTCTTC. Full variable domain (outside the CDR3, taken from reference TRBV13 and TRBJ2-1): AAGVIQSPRHLIKEKRETATLKCYPIPRHDTVYWYQQGPGQDPQFLISFYEKMQSDKGSIPDRFSAQQFSDYHSELNMSSLELGDSALYFCASSFVAGASRYNEQFFGPGTRLTVL.

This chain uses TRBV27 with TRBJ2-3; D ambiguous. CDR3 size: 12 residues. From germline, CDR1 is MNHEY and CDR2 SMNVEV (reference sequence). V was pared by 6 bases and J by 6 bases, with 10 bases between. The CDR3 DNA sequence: TGTGCCAGCAGCTCCTCGCGGGATACGCAGTATTTT. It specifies CASSSSRDTQYF.

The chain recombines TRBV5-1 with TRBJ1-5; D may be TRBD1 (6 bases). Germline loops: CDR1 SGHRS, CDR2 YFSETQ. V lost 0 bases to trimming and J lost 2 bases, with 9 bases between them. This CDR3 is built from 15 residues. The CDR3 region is CASSLVAGGNQPQHF. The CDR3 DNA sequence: TGCGCCAGCAGCTTGGTGGCAGGGGGCAATCAGCCCCAGCATTTT. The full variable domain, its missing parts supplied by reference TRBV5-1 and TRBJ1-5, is KAGVTQTPRYLIKTRGQQVTLSCSPISGHRSVSWYQQTPGQGLQFLFEYFSETQRNKGNFPGRFSGRQFSNSRSEMNVSTLELGDSALYLCASSLVAGGNQPQHFGDGTRLSIL.

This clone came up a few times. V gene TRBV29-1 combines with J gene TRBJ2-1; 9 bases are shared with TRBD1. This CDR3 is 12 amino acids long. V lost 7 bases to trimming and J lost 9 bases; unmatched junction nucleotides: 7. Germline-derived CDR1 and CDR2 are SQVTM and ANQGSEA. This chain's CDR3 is CSAEGQGFEQFF. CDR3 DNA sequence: TGCAGCGCCGAAGGACAGGGGTTTGAGCAGTTCTTC.

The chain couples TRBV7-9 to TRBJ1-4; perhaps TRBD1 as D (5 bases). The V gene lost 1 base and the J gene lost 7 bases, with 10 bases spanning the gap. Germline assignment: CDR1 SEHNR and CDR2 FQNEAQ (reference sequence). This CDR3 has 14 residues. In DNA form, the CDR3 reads TGTGCCAGCAGCTTAGGAAACGGGGGTGAAAAACTGTTTTTT. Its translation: CASSLGNGGEKLFF.

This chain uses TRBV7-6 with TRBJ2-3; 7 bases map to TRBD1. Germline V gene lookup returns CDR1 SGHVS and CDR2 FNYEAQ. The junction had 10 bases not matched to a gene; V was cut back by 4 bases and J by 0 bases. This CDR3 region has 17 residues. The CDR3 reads CASSYGQVRSSTDTQYF. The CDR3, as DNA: TGTGCCAGCAGCTACGGACAGGTCCGCTCTAGCACAGATACGCAGTATTTT.

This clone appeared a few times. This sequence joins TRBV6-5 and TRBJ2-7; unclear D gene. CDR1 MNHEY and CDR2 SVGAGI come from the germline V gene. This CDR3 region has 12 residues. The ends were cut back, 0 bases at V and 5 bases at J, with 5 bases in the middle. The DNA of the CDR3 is TGTGCCAGCAGTTACTCGTTCGACGAGCAGTACTTC. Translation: CASSYSFDEQYF.

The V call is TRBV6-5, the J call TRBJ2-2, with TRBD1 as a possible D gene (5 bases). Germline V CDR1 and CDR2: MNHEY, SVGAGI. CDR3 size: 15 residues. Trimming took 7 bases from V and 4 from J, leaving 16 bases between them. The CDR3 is CASKTTGQGTGELFF. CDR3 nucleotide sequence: TGTGCCAGCAAAACTACAGGACAAGGCACCGGGGAGCTGTTTTTT.

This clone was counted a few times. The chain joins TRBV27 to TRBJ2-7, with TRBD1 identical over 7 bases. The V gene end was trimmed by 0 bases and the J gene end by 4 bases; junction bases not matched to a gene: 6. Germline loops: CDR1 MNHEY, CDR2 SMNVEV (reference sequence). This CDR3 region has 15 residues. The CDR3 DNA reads TGTGCCAGCAGTTTATCACCGGGACAGCAATACGAGCAGTACTTC. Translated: CASSLSPGQQYEQYF.

The CDR3 sequence is CASSLGGNPYNEQFF. CDR3 DNA: TGCGCCAGCAGCTTGGGCGGAAACCCCTACAATGAGCAGTTCTTC. This chain uses TRBV5-1 with TRBJ2-1; D gene unclear. V was shortened by 0 bases and J by 2 bases, with 9 bases between the two germline ends. The CDR3 has 15 amino acids. Germline-derived CDR1 and CDR2 are SGHRS and YFSETQ. The variable domain in full, completed from reference TRBV5-1 and TRBJ2-1, reads KAGVTQTPRYLIKTRGQQVTLSCSPISGHRSVSWYQQTPGQGLQFLFEYFSETQRNKGNFPGRFSGRQFSNSRSEMNVSTLELGDSALYLCASSLGGNPYNEQFFGPGTRLTVL.